Presented here are 32 T cell receptor beta chains from one specimen sequenced in a study of metastatic and nonmetastatic thyroid tumors. Thyroid surgery took place with no prior treatment in any patient. TCRdb ran MiXCR on the PCR reads. The table shows about 10,000 clones, with more than 25% occurring only once. Sequenced: tumor tissue. The receptors shown here come from a female donor with papillary thyroid cancer or a benign thyroid nodule (not recorded which). Some clones in this sample may be carry-over from other donors' samples.

The chain carries TRBV3-1 and TRBJ2-7; 8 nucleotides match TRBD1. Germline trimming cut 8 bases from V and 4 bases from J; bases unmatched to any gene: 7. In germline, CDR1 is LGHDT, CDR2 YNNKEL (reference sequence). This CDR3 is 13 amino acids long. In DNA form, the CDR3 reads TGTGCCAGCGGGCACAGGGGGGAGTACGAGCAGTACTTC. Encoded protein: CASGHRGEYEQYF.

The chain recombines TRBV11-2 with TRBJ1-6; 9 bases match TRBD1. With V trimmed by 5 bases and J by 0 bases, 11 bases remained unmatched. The CDR3 runs 19 residues. In germline, CDR1 is SGHAT, CDR2 FQNNGV. The CDR3 is CASSANLQGAYSYNSPLHF. The CDR3 DNA is TGTGCCAGCAGCGCGAATCTACAGGGGGCTTACTCCTATAATTCACCCCTCCACTTT.

V usage is TRBV6-1 and J usage is TRBJ2-7; possibly TRBD1 or TRBD2 for D (5 bases each). The CDR3 has 15 residues. CDR1 MNHNS and CDR2 SASEGT come from the germline V gene. Trimming removed 2 bases from V and 4 bases from J, with 15 bases in between. CDR3 in DNA: TGTGCCAGCAGTGAATGGGACCCTGGGGTATACGAGCAGTACTTC. This translates into CASSEWDPGVYEQYF.

This clone has more than one count but fewer than ten. The rearrangement links TRBV12-3 or TRBV12-4 to TRBJ2-2; D unclear. The CDR3 totals 12 residues. V dropped 3 bases and J dropped 8 bases, with 7 bases sitting between them. The CDR3 region is CASSFDRGELFF. The CDR3 region has the DNA TGTGCCAGCAGTTTTGACCGAGGGGAGCTGTTTTTT.

This clone was observed a handful of times. The chain is built from TRBV4-2 and TRBJ2-7; TRBD1 might be the D (5 bases). CDR3 length equals 16 residues. Per germline, CDR1 LGHNA and CDR2 YNFKEQ. The V and J ends lost 0 bases and 2 bases respectively, with 14 bases between them. In nucleotides, the CDR3 is TGTGCCAGCAGCCAAGATTTGGGCGACAGTGCCTACGAGCAGTACTTC. Translation gives CASSQDLGDSAYEQYF.

This clone is judged medium-sized. The chain joins TRBV28 to TRBJ1-2, with TRBD1 matching over 9 bases. This CDR3 has 14 residues. V shed 6 bases and J 7 bases; nucleotides not matched to a gene: 9. Germline lookup yields CDR1 MDHEN and CDR2 SYDVKM. The chain's CDR3 is CASSPADRGAGYTF. The CDR3 DNA follows: TGTGCCAGCAGCCCGGCGGACAGGGGAGCTGGCTACACCTTC.

This clone was counted only a few times. The chain couples TRBV20-1 to TRBJ2-1; no reliable D call. CDR3 length: 14 amino acids. With 3 bases removed from V and 12 bases from J, the gap between germline ends came to 21 bases. The germline V gene encodes CDR1 DFQATT and CDR2 SNEGSKA (reference sequence). The CDR3 nucleotides read TGCAGTGCTAGTGTGCGGCTAGTCTACGATGGGCAGTTCTTC. It translates to CSASVRLVYDGQFF.

This clone is medium-sized by share. J is TRBJ2-2 and V is TRBV3-1; 14 nucleotides agree with TRBD2. The germline V gene encodes CDR1 LGHDT and CDR2 YNNKEL (reference sequence). The CDR3 length is 17 residues. The ends lost 6 bases at V and 4 bases at J; junction bases unmatched: 7. CDR3 amino acids: CASRSGTSGRGTGELFF. The DNA of the CDR3 is TGTGCCAGCAGATCCGGGACTAGCGGGAGAGGCACCGGGGAGCTGTTTTTT.

This clone appeared a few times. The rearrangement joins TRBV12-3 or TRBV12-4 to TRBJ2-7; D ambiguous. Trimming left V 4 bases short and J 0 bases short, with 4 bases between. CDR3 length equals 12 residues. The CDR3 sequence: CASSSVSYEQYF. The CDR3 nucleotides are TGTGCCAGCAGTTCGGTCTCCTACGAGCAGTACTTC.

This clone rates as medium-sized. The V gene is TRBV4-3, the J gene TRBJ2-1; TRBD2 agrees at 11 bases. Looked up from germline, CDR1 is LGHNA and CDR2 is YSLEER. The CDR3 has 16 amino acids. V lost 3 bases and J lost 5; bases outside the gene matches: 6. CDR3: CASSHQTSGIHNEQFF. The CDR3 DNA follows: TGCGCCAGCAGCCACCAGACTAGCGGGATCCACAATGAGCAGTTCTTC.

This chain uses TRBV30 with TRBJ2-2; D ambiguous. The CDR3 length is 12 residues. Between the trimmed V and J ends, which lost 8 bases and 7 bases, there was a span of 14 bases. Germline CDR1 reads GTSNPN; CDR2 reads SVGIG (reference sequence). The CDR3 loop is CALVGFGGELFF. DNA of the CDR3: TGTGCCCTAGTGGGTTTTGGCGGGGAGCTGTTTTTT.

This clone was counted many times. The V call is TRBV7-2, the J call TRBJ2-4; the D is unclear. V was clipped by 5 bases and J by 1 base, with 12 bases between them. The CDR3 loop spans 15 amino acids. The germline V gene has CDR1 SGHTA and CDR2 FQGNSA. The CDR3 loop reads CASSKDRPAKNIQYF. DNA of the CDR3: TGTGCCAGCAGCAAGGACCGGCCGGCCAAAAACATTCAGTACTTC.

V gene TRBV27 combines with J gene TRBJ1-6; a possible D gene is TRBD1 (5 bases). Trimming shortened V by 3 bases and J by 8 bases, and 8 bases separated the two germline ends. CDR3 length equals 13 residues. Germline CDR1 MNHEY, CDR2 SMNVEV (reference sequence). CDR3 residues: CASSFVTDSPLHF. The CDR3, as DNA: TGTGCCAGCAGTTTCGTGACAGATTCACCCCTCCACTTT.

By share, this clone counts as medium-sized. V usage is TRBV9 and J usage is TRBJ2-7; TRBD1 aligns across 9 bases. Germline assignment: CDR1 SGDLS and CDR2 YYNGEE. V lost 0 bases to trimming and J lost 5 bases; unmatched junction nucleotides: 6. The CDR3 contains 15 residues. The DNA for the CDR3 is TGTGCCAGCAGCGTAGCCTGGACAGGGGACAACGAGCAGTACTTC. As protein: CASSVAWTGDNEQYF.

The CDR3 region has the DNA TGTGCCAGCAGTTACTCGTTCTGGGGGCATAACGGCTACACCTTC. Translated: CASSYSFWGHNGYTF. V usage is TRBV6-6 and J usage is TRBJ1-2; tentatively, D is TRBD1 (6 bases). Germline lookup yields CDR1 MNHNY and CDR2 SVGAGI (reference sequence). This CDR3 spans 15 amino acids. V shed 0 bases and J shed 8 bases, with 16 bases lying between them.

On this clone: This may be a read error: a much more frequent sequence differs by one nucleotide. Because it lacks the conserved phenylalanine or tryptophan at the end, this CDR3 is likely a read error. J is TRBJ2-7 and V is TRBV19; D might be TRBD1 or TRBD2, each matching 5 bases. Germline CDR1 and CDR2: LNHDA and SQIVND (reference sequence). Trimming took off 6 bases at V and 5 bases at J, with 17 bases between the two ends. This CDR3 is built from 14 residues. The CDR3 protein is CASRRYPGSNEQYL. CDR3 DNA sequence: TGTGCCAGTAGACGATATCCAGGGAGCAACGAGCAGTACCTC.

The V and J genes are TRBV5-1 and TRBJ2-7; D possibly corresponds to TRBD1 (5 bases). V was cut by 2 bases and J by 2 bases, with 14 bases left in between. This CDR3 has 15 amino acids. The germline gives CDR1 SGHRS, CDR2 YFSETQ. The DNA for the CDR3 is TGCGCCAGCAGCTTAAGGTCAGGGTGCCCCTACGAGCAGTACTTC. This translates into CASSLRSGCPYEQYF.

The genes are TRBV7-6 and TRBJ2-1; D unresolved. This CDR3 spans 16 amino acids. Trimming pared 7 bases from V and 2 bases from J, leaving 18 bases between. The germline gives CDR1 SGHVS, CDR2 FNYEAQ. The chain's CDR3 is CASIPLGGTAYNEQFF. The CDR3 DNA is TGTGCCAGCATCCCGCTGGGTGGAACGGCCTACAATGAGCAGTTCTTC.

In its sample, this clone was seen a few times. The junction differs from germline at one of its ends, possibly a read error. V and J are TRBV25-1 and TRBJ2-7; D is possibly TRBD2 (5 bases). This CDR3 is 13 amino acids long. The germline gives CDR1 MGHDK, CDR2 SYGVNS. The CDR3 is CASSSGSGYEQYF. As DNA, the CDR3 is TGTGCCAGCAGTAGTGGGAGTGGATACGAACAGTACTTC.

The chain has TRBV3-1 and TRBJ2-2, with D unclear. The CDR3 runs to 10 residues. Per germline, CDR1 LGHDT and CDR2 YNNKEL (reference sequence). Deletions cut 5 bases from V and 12 bases from J, with 7 bases between. In DNA form, the CDR3 reads TGTGCCAGCAGCTCGTGGAAGCTGTTTTTT. Translated: CASSSWKLFF.

The chain links TRBV5-1 to TRBJ2-2, with D maybe TRBD1 (5 bases). CDR3 length: 14 residues. V was trimmed by 9 bases and J by 5 bases, leaving 17 bases between them. The germline V gene has CDR1 SGHRS and CDR2 YFSETQ. DNA for the CDR3: TGCGCCACCTCGATGACAGTTTGGACCGGGGAGCTGTTTTTT. Its protein is CATSMTVWTGELFF. Variable domain in full (rest from reference TRBV5-1 and TRBJ2-2): KAGVTQTPRYLIKTRGQQVTLSCSPISGHRSVSWYQQTPGQGLQFLFEYFSETQRNKGNFPGRFSGRQFSNSRSEMNVSTLELGDSALYLCATSMTVWTGELFFGEGSRLTVL.

This clone was observed a single time. The chain joins TRBV11-2 to TRBJ2-2; no definite D call. Trimming shortened V by 0 bases and J by 6 bases, and 5 bases separated the two germline ends. Germline-derived CDR1 and CDR2 are SGHAT and FQNNGV. The CDR3 runs 13 residues. CDR3 loop: CASSLESAGELFF. The CDR3 nucleotides read TGTGCCAGCAGCTTAGAAAGCGCCGGGGAGCTGTTTTTT.

The rearrangement joins TRBV6-1 to TRBJ2-7; no firm D call. This CDR3 is 14 amino acids long. Trimming took 3 bases from V and 0 from J, leaving 9 bases between them. Germline CDR1 MNHNS, CDR2 SASEGT. The CDR3 sequence: CASSERGPSYEQYF. In DNA, the CDR3 is TGTGCCAGCAGTGAGAGAGGACCCTCCTACGAGCAGTACTTC.

About this clone itself: Sequence at one end of the junction differs from germline and may be a read error. The V and J genes are TRBV4-1 and TRBJ2-1; D uncertain. The CDR3 has 15 amino acids. Per the germline V gene, CDR1 is MGHRA and CDR2 is YSYEKL. The CDR3 DNA follows: TGCGCCGGCAGCCAAGAAGCCGCTAAGCCCAATGAGCAGTTCTTC. Translation: CAGSQEAAKPNEQFF.

By sample fraction, this clone is medium-sized. The rearrangement joins TRBV4-3 to TRBJ1-3; D is undetermined. V dropped 4 bases and J dropped 2 bases, with 9 bases sitting between them. CDR3 length equals 14 residues. CDR1 is LGHNA and CDR2 is YSLEER in the germline V gene. The CDR3 nucleotides are TGCGCCAGCAGCCGACCTGAGCCTGGAAACACCATATATTTT. This encodes CASSRPEPGNTIYF.

V usage is TRBV11-3 and J usage is TRBJ1-2; D gene uncertain. There are 12 residues in the CDR3. The V gene lost 1 base and the J gene lost 5 bases, with 5 bases spanning the gap. CDR1 and CDR2 (germline): SGHNT, YENEEA. The CDR3 DNA reads as TGTGCCAGCAGCTTAGGAGGGTATGGCTACACCTTC. Residues: CASSLGGYGYTF.

The V call is TRBV24-1, the J call TRBJ2-5, with D possibly called TRBD1 or TRBD2 (8 bases each). The V end lost 3 bases, the J end lost 5 bases, and 24 bases lay between the germline ends. This CDR3 has 18 residues. Germline V gene data show CDR1 as KGHDR and CDR2 as SFDVKD. In DNA, the CDR3 is TGTGCCACCAGTGATACAACAGGGGGGGGACTAGGCGGGGAGACCCAGTACTTC. Residues: CATSDTTGGGLGGETQYF.

On this clone: Since the CDR3 does not end with the conserved phenylalanine or tryptophan, this likely comes from a read error. This chain uses TRBV27 with TRBJ2-5, with 14 nucleotides matching TRBD2. The CDR3 extends over 15 amino acids. The ends lost 6 bases at V and 6 bases at J; junction bases unmatched: 6. The V gene's germline CDR1 is MNHEY and CDR2 SMNVEV (reference sequence). The CDR3 DNA reads as TGTGCCAGCAGCTTGACTAGCGGGGGGGCGCAGACCCAGTACCTC. The encoded protein is CASSLTSGGAQTQYL.

In its sample, this clone ranks as medium-sized. The same CDR3 also results from other DNA sequences found in this sample. The chain links TRBV27 to TRBJ1-4; no clear D. Germline CDR1 and CDR2: MNHEY and SMNVEV (reference sequence). V lost 7 bases and J 0 bases, leaving 12 bases between the germline ends. This CDR3 has 15 amino acids. The CDR3, as DNA: TGTGCCAGCAAGCGGGCCTCCGCAACTAATGAAAAACTGTTTTTT. This translates into CASKRASATNEKLFF.

In its sample, this clone ranks as medium-sized. This chain joins TRBV30 and TRBJ2-1; no reliable D call. The CDR3 extends over 13 amino acids. The germline V gene encodes CDR1 GTSNPN and CDR2 SVGIG (reference sequence). The V end lost 3 bases, the J end lost 6 bases, and 12 bases lay between the germline ends. The CDR3 coding sequence is TGTGCCTGGAGCCTCATCCCGGGCAATGAGCAGTTCTTC. Translation gives CAWSLIPGNEQFF.

This clone is medium-sized (0.01 to 0.1%). The chain recombines TRBV19 with TRBJ2-7, with D hard to call. Deletions cut 3 bases from V and 2 bases from J, with 8 bases between. The CDR3 is 13 amino acids. In germline, CDR1 is LNHDA, CDR2 SQIVND (reference sequence). In DNA, the CDR3 is TGTGCCAGTAGTATCAGGCAGGCCTACGAGCAGTACTTC. This encodes CASSIRQAYEQYF.

This rearrangement joins TRBV19 to TRBJ1-1; tentatively, D is TRBD1 (6 bases). V lost 4 bases to trimming and J lost 5 bases, with 11 bases between them. The length of the CDR3 is 13 residues. CDR1 is LNHDA, CDR2 SQIVND, per germline (reference sequence). CDR3 protein: CASSRKGGTEAFF. In DNA form, the CDR3 reads TGTGCCAGTAGTAGAAAAGGGGGAACTGAAGCTTTCTTT.